The clone carrying this T cell receptor beta chain was observed a few times. The antigen is unknown. The germline V gene has CDR1 SSHAT and CDR2 FNYEAQ (reference sequence). This CDR3 comprises 16 residues. The J segment lost 4 bases and the V segment lost 5 bases, leaving 10 bases of the junction unmatched. This entry belongs to a study of T cell repertoires in cytomegalovirus infection. Study-wide background: Indications of both CMV infection and matching HLA type were provided by public TCR beta signatures. Study-level points and caveats: Summed frequency of public TCR beta families distinguished CMV carriers with the relevant HLA. Clonotype analysis showed dominance of the ex vivo response by HLA-C-restricted CMV-specific TCR beta clonotypes.

TCRdb re-analysed the reads in MiXCR, keeping a single row per CDR3 protein. Of nearly 70,000 distinct CDR3 sequences listed, approximately 22% were seen once; the top ten hold approximately 79%. This receptor was taken from a human donor in good health (CMV status not recorded). Some clones in this sample may be carry-over from other donors' samples. This chain uses TRBV7-7 with TRBJ2-3, with TRBD2 matching over 9 bases. The sample consisted of PBMCs, sequenced either directly or after in vitro stimulation (not recorded which). The CDR3 nucleotides are TGTGCCAGCAGCCCTCAAGGCGGGAGGGCCCCAGATACGCAGTATTTT. This sequence encodes CASSPQGGRAPDTQYF. The full variable domain, in which reference TRBV7-7 and TRBJ2-3 provide the parts outside the CDR3, is GAGVSQSPRYKVTKRGQDVTLRCDPISSHATLYWYQQALGQGPEFLTYFNYEAQPDKSGLPSDRFSAERPEGSISTLTIQRTEQRDSAMYRCASSPQGGRAPDTQYFGPGTRLTVL.